This section outlines one TCR beta chain sequence together with its context. Exclusion of patients followed from uncontrolled infection, other autoimmune disease, pregnancy or lactation. The authors obtained PBMCs from more than 9.5 ml of fresh peripheral blood. The sample comes from a study of T cells in Graves' hyperthyroidism and ophthalmopathy. Amplification of TCR beta CDR3 regions was performed using RNA transcripts as template. The primer set for the first-round RT-PCR of the TCR CDR3 was HTBI. A single record per CDR3 protein comes from TCRdb applying MiXCR to the multiplex PCR reads. The table lists about 840,000 distinct CDR3 sequences, roughly 40% of them singletons, with about 8.9% in the top ten. The sequenced sample was blood. This receptor was identified in a man aged 18 to 35 with Graves' hyperthyroidism.

In nucleotides, the CDR3 is TGTGCCAGTAGTATTGGCGGGACCGGGGAAGCTTTCTTT. Translation: CASSIGGTGEAFF. The chain has TRBV19 and TRBJ1-1; D possibly corresponds to TRBD1 (5 bases). The CDR3 contains 13 residues. Trimming cost V 3 bases and J 8 bases, with 13 bases left between them. Germline CDR1 LNHDA, CDR2 SQIVND (reference sequence).